One and the same sample provided the 20 T cell receptor beta chains below, sequenced in a study of blood T cell repertoires in COVID-19. Only in-frame clones appear in the TCRdb table, and some are missing; sequencing was by immunoSEQ multiplex PCR. Here the sample spans roughly 63,000 clones, 70% to 80% being singletons. Sequenced material: peripheral blood. All receptors derive from a human donor in a cohort sampled during active COVID-19.

In DNA, the CDR3 is TGTGCCAGCAGCTTAAGCTGGCTAGGTGACGAGCAGTACTTC. Amino acids: CASSLSWLGDEQYF. This sequence joins TRBV7-9 and TRBJ2-7; D is ambiguous. Germline V gene lookup returns CDR1 SEHNR and CDR2 FQNEAQ (reference sequence). Trimming took 2 bases from V and 5 from J, leaving 13 bases between them. The CDR3 contains 14 residues.

The chain couples TRBV19 to TRBJ1-3; D is possibly TRBD1 (6 bases). Trimming took off 7 bases at V and 0 bases at J, with 13 bases between the two ends. CDR3 size: 15 residues. Germline lookup yields CDR1 LNHDA and CDR2 SQIVND (reference sequence). The CDR3 DNA reads TGTGCCAGTACCTCTAGGACAGTCTCTGGAAACACCATATATTTT. Protein product: CASTSRTVSGNTIYF.

This chain's CDR3 is CASSPGPQETQYF. For the CDR3, the DNA is TGTGCCAGCAGCCCCGGTCCCCAAGAGACCCAGTACTTC. The rearrangement uses TRBV7-3 and TRBJ2-5; no clear D. This CDR3 is 13 amino acids long. Germline V gives CDR1 SGHTA, CDR2 FQGTGA. The ends were cut back, 5 bases at V and 1 base at J, with 8 bases in the middle.

The chain combines TRBV2 with TRBJ1-4; possible D gene TRBD1, 6 bases. The germline V gene encodes CDR1 SNHLY and CDR2 FYNNEI. Trimming left V 8 bases short and J 8 bases short, with 24 bases between. The CDR3 contains 16 residues. CDR3 protein: CASLSGTQGLREKLFF. The CDR3 DNA sequence: TGTGCCAGCCTTTCCGGGACCCAGGGGCTACGGGAAAAACTGTTTTTT.

In its sample, this clone was seen a few times. The V and J genes are TRBV4-1 and TRBJ2-7; a possible D gene is TRBD1 (6 bases). CDR1 and CDR2 from the germline V gene are MGHRA and YSYEKL. Trimming took off 4 bases at V and 6 bases at J, with 19 bases between the two ends. This CDR3 comprises 15 residues. CDR3: CASSPILTGSGEQYF. Written as DNA, the CDR3 is TGCGCCAGCAGCCCAATCTTAACAGGGAGTGGCGAGCAGTACTTC.

The genes are TRBV10-3 and TRBJ2-5, with D possibly being TRBD2 (6 bases). The germline V gene has CDR1 ENHRY and CDR2 SYGVKD. CDR3 length: 14 amino acids. The V end was cut by 6 bases, the J end by 3 bases, with 14 bases between. In DNA, the CDR3 is TGTGCCATCAGGAGCCCTGGGACTGAAGAGACCCAGTACTTC. Translation gives CAIRSPGTEETQYF.

A single count supports this clone. The chain couples TRBV5-1 to TRBJ2-7, with 10 bases matching TRBD1. This CDR3 contains 16 residues. CDR1 is SGHRS and CDR2 is YFSETQ in the germline V gene. Losses at the gene ends were 3 bases for V and 3 bases for J; bases not matched to a gene: 9. The CDR3 DNA reads TGCGCCAGCAGCTCCTATAGGGACAGGGGTGTCTACGAGCAGTACTTC. Translating it yields CASSSYRDRGVYEQYF.

On this clone: Compared with germline, one end of the junction differs, possibly owing to a read error. The chain has TRBV24-1 and TRBJ2-3, with D possibly being TRBD1 or TRBD2 (6 bases each). CDR3 length: 17 amino acids. Per germline, CDR1 KGHDR and CDR2 SFDVKD. CDR3 bases: TGTGCCATCAGTGAGGGGGGAGTTCGAGGGAGCACAGATACGCAGTATTTT. It is translated as CAISEGGVRGSTDTQYF.

The rearrangement joins TRBV10-2 to TRBJ2-1, with a weak D call TRBD1 (6 bases). Germline values: CDR1 WSHSY, CDR2 SAAADI. The CDR3 runs 16 residues. V lost 3 bases to trimming and J lost 4 bases, with 16 bases between them. As DNA, the CDR3 is TGCGCCAGCAGTGATATCGGACAGATATCATACAATGAGCAGTTCTTC. Its protein product is CASSDIGQISYNEQFF.

The gene calls are TRBV7-2 and TRBJ2-3; no reliable D call. CDR1 SGHTA and CDR2 FQGNSA come from the germline V gene. This CDR3 spans 13 amino acids. Between the trimmed V and J ends, which lost 5 bases and 1 base, there was a span of 7 bases. In DNA, the CDR3 is TGTGCCAGCAGCCGCGATCGCACAGATACGCAGTATTTT. Protein sequence: CASSRDRTDTQYF.

The chain is built from TRBV5-4 and TRBJ2-5; D perhaps matches TRBD2 (6 bases). The CDR3 consists of 14 residues. Germline V CDR1 and CDR2: SGHNT, YYREEE (reference sequence). The V end lost 1 base, the J end lost 4 bases, and 11 bases lay between the germline ends. DNA of the CDR3: TGTGCCAGCAGCTTGCCGGGAGCGGGAGAGACCCAGTACTTC. Translating it yields CASSLPGAGETQYF.

This clone was observed a few times. V gene TRBV11-3 combines with J gene TRBJ2-3; no reliable D call. Per germline, CDR1 SGHNT and CDR2 YENEEA. With 4 bases removed from V and 2 bases from J, the gap between germline ends came to 13 bases. This CDR3 has 15 residues. This CDR3 reads CASSSLSLITDTQYF. DNA for the CDR3: TGTGCCAGCAGCTCCCTGAGTTTGATCACAGATACGCAGTATTTT.

V gene TRBV15 combines with J gene TRBJ2-1; TRBD2 agrees at 10 bases. V lost 4 bases, J lost 10 bases, and 13 bases stayed unmatched. Per germline, CDR1 LNHNV and CDR2 YYDKDF (reference sequence). This CDR3 is built from 16 residues. CDR3 region: CATSIWTAGGPGEQFF. CDR3 nucleotides: TGTGCCACCAGCATCTGGACAGCGGGAGGGCCGGGGGAGCAGTTCTTC.

The chain combines TRBV27 with TRBJ1-1, with D perhaps TRBD1 (5 bases). The CDR3 contains 15 residues. V was clipped by 2 bases and J by 5 bases, with 15 bases between them. In germline, CDR1 is MNHEY, CDR2 SMNVEV (reference sequence). CDR3 amino acids: CASSLGPEGRTEAFF. In DNA, the CDR3 is TGTGCCAGCAGTTTAGGGCCCGAGGGGAGGACTGAAGCTTTCTTT.

The gene calls are TRBV6-4 and TRBJ2-2; D possibly corresponds to TRBD2 (6 bases). Germline-derived CDR1 and CDR2 are MRHNA and SNTAGT. Trimming took off 7 bases at V and 5 bases at J, with 14 bases between the two ends. This CDR3 region has 14 residues. The CDR3 protein is CASKYGGETGELFF. The CDR3 DNA is TGTGCCAGCAAGTATGGAGGGGAAACCGGGGAGCTGTTTTTT.

V is TRBV7-2 and J is TRBJ2-7, with D possibly TRBD2 on 6 matching bases. Per the germline V gene, CDR1 is SGHTA and CDR2 is FQGNSA. V shed 3 bases and J shed 6 bases, with 24 bases lying between them. The CDR3 has 17 amino acids. CDR3 residues: CASSLGSGSPRGSEQYF. In DNA, the CDR3 is TGTGCCAGCAGCTTGGGCAGCGGGTCTCCCCGGGGCAGCGAGCAGTACTTC.

The chain couples TRBV19 to TRBJ2-7, with 7 positions matching TRBD1. The V gene end was trimmed by 4 bases and the J gene end by 2 bases; junction bases not matched to a gene: 8. In germline, CDR1 is LNHDA, CDR2 SQIVND (reference sequence). The length of the CDR3 is 15 residues. As DNA, the CDR3 is TGTGCCAGTAGTAAACAGGGGAGTGTGGCCTACGAGCAGTACTTC. This gives the protein CASSKQGSVAYEQYF.

The V call is TRBV24-1, the J call TRBJ2-2, with 7 bases that match TRBD1. The CDR3 has 21 amino acids. The germline V gene has CDR1 KGHDR and CDR2 SFDVKD. V was clipped by 5 bases and J by 6 bases; unmatched bases: 26. The CDR3 sequence is CATSGSTGLLPTGGFSGELFF. CDR3 coding DNA: TGTGCCACCAGTGGCTCGACAGGGCTACTGCCCACTGGTGGCTTCTCCGGGGAGCTGTTTTTT.

This sequence joins TRBV11-2 and TRBJ2-5; weak D call: TRBD2 (5 bases). CDR1 SGHAT and CDR2 FQNNGV come from the germline V gene. V was trimmed by 3 bases and J by 5 bases, leaving 10 bases between them. This CDR3 has 13 residues. CDR3 sequence reads: CASSLGQRETQYF. The CDR3, as DNA: TGTGCCAGCAGCTTGGGCCAGCGGGAGACCCAGTACTTC. Complete variable domain (other parts from reference TRBV11-2 and TRBJ2-5): EAGVAQSPRYKIIEKRQSVAFWCNPISGHATLYWYQQILGQGPKLLIQFQNNGVVDDSQLPKDRFSAERLKGVDSTLKIQPAKLEDSAVYLCASSLGQRETQYFGPGTRLLVL.

This clone came up a few times. The rearrangement uses TRBV7-2 and TRBJ1-4, with 9 bases identical to TRBD1. CDR1 and CDR2 from the germline V gene are SGHTA and FQGNSA. This CDR3 has 16 residues. The ends lost 5 bases at V and 2 bases at J; junction bases unmatched: 6. CDR3 loop: CASSEQGAQTNEKLFF. CDR3 coding DNA: TGTGCCAGCAGCGAACAGGGGGCGCAGACTAATGAAAAACTGTTTTTT.